This is a list of T cell receptor beta chains from one sample in a study of human T cells and chemical hapten exposure. A single record per CDR3 protein comes from TCRdb applying MiXCR to the reads. This sample carries around 120,000 distinct CDR3 sequences, approximately 9.3% of them seen once, and the ten largest clones take more than 1.3%. The source material was whole blood. These receptors were collected from a human donor in good health. Some clones in this sample may be carry-over from other donors' samples. CDR3s include the opening cysteine and the closing phenylalanine or tryptophan. A D gene is named only where the DNA matches it firmly. Size values are once, few and many counts, or a class for expanded clones, and some rows have none.

V,size,D,J,CDR3,DNA
TRBV6-5,many,NA,TRBJ1-6,CASSYAQGHNSPLHF,TGTGCCAGCAGTTACGCGCAGGGGCATAATTCACCCCTCCACTTT
TRBV12-3/TRBV12-4,many,NA,TRBJ1-2,CASSLGPLSYGYTF,TGTGCCAGCAGTTTAGGGCCCCTAAGCTATGGCTACACCTTC
TRBV11-2,NA,NA,TRBJ2-5,CASSFSRRARLETQYF,TGTGCCAGCAGCTTCAGTCGCAGGGCTAGGTTGGAGACCCAGTACTTC
TRBV9,NA,NA,TRBJ2-3,CASSVATSGDGYTDTQYF,TGTGCCAGCAGCGTAGCTACATCGGGCGACGGATACACAGATACGCAGTATTTT
TRBV6-6,many,TRBD2,TRBJ2-3,CASSYRLAGAADTQYF,TGTGCCAGCAGTTACCGACTAGCGGGAGCCGCAGATACGCAGTATTTT
TRBV12-3/TRBV12-4,many,NA,TRBJ2-1,CASTQNSGGDEQFF,TGTGCCAGCACCCAAAACAGTGGTGGGGATGAGCAGTTCTTC
TRBV6-6,many,NA,TRBJ1-4,CASSYSAGNEKLFF,TGTGCCAGCAGTTACTCGGCCGGCAATGAAAAACTGTTTTTT
TRBV3-1,NA,NA,TRBJ1-1,CASSQDTTVMNTEAFF,TGTGCCAGCAGCCAAGATACAACGGTTATGAACACTGAAGCTTTCTTT
TRBV29-1,NA,TRBD1,TRBJ2-7,CSAEDRSTSYEQYF,TGCAGCGCCGAGGACAGGAGCACCTCCTACGAGCAGTACTTC
TRBV29-1,many,TRBD1,TRBJ1-2,CSVEARGKSYGYTF,TGCAGCGTTGAAGCCAGGGGGAAATCCTATGGCTACACCTTC
TRBV30,few,NA,TRBJ1-3,CAWSDEGRSGNTIYF,TGTGCCTGGAGTGACGAGGGCAGGTCTGGAAACACCATATATTTT
TRBV5-1,many,NA,TRBJ1-2,CASSADSYGYTF,TGCGCCAGCAGCGCGGACAGCTATGGCTACACCTTC
TRBV3-1,NA,TRBD1,TRBJ2-1,CASSERQGWNEQFF,TGTGCCAGCAGCGAGCGACAGGGGTGGAATGAGCAGTTCTTC
TRBV29-1,few,TRBD1,TRBJ2-7,CSVLPLRGQDYEQYF,TGCAGCGTCCTACCGCTCAGGGGGCAGGACTACGAGCAGTACTTC
TRBV6-1,many,NA,TRBJ1-3,CATGTGNTIYF,TGCGCAACAGGGACTGGAAACACCATATATTTT
TRBV29-1,few,NA,TRBJ2-5,CSVRFKFQETQYF,TGCAGCGTCCGATTTAAGTTCCAAGAGACCCAGTACTTC
TRBV20-1,many,TRBD2,TRBJ2-7,CSARDRKGLAGFGEQYF,TGCAGTGCTAGAGATAGAAAGGGACTAGCGGGTTTCGGGGAGCAGTACTTC